The T cell receptor (beta chain) described here comes from a study of T cells in Graves' hyperthyroidism and ophthalmopathy. Across the whole study: Blood from the periphery was taken at initial diagnosis, before any treatment.

This CDR3 has 13 residues. Germline values: CDR1 SGHVS, CDR2 FQNEAQ. V lost 4 bases to trimming and J lost 4 bases, with 9 bases between them. Using RNA transcripts as the source, TCR beta CDR3 regions were amplified. The HTBI set primed first-round TCR CDR3 RT-PCR. TCRdb redid the calling of the multiplex PCR reads with MiXCR, one entry per CDR3 protein. The repertoire includes fewer than 450,000 distinct CDR3 sequences, about a sixth of them detected once, and around a third sits in the top ten. This clonotype was counted at least ten times. Sequences were obtained from blood. The clonotype comes from a young woman with Graves' hyperthyroidism that later progressed to Graves' ophthalmopathy. The chain is built from TRBV7-8 and TRBJ2-3; the D gene is possibly TRBD1 (6 bases). In DNA, the CDR3 is TGTGCCAGCAGCTCACAGGGTCCAGATACGCAGTATTTT. It yields the protein CASSSQGPDTQYF.